Listed here are 23 T cell receptor beta chains from one sample, sequenced in a study of metastatic and nonmetastatic thyroid tumors. TCRdb re-analyzed the PCR reads through MiXCR. The table lists under 55,000 clones, roughly 18% of them singletons, with 2.5% to 3% in the top ten. The entire patient cohort was treatment-naive prior to thyroid surgery. The specimen sequenced was blood. All receptors come from a female donor with papillary thyroid cancer or a benign thyroid nodule (not recorded which). Some clones in this sample may be carry-over from other donors' samples.

Details on this clone: A junction boundary mismatches the germline segment, possibly from a read error. The J gene is TRBJ2-7, the V gene TRBV27, with 8 bases matching TRBD2. The germline CDR1 and CDR2 sequences are MNHEY and SMNVEV (reference sequence). This CDR3 is 16 amino acids long. This CDR3 is CAISSQLSGSGHDQYF. For the CDR3, the DNA is TGTGCCATCAGTTCCCAATTGAGCGGGAGTGGCCACGATCAGTACTTC.

This clone was recorded many times. This chain connects TRBV19 to TRBJ2-7; no reliable D call. The CDR3 runs 14 residues. Trimming cost V 7 bases and J 4 bases, with 17 bases left between them. Germline CDR1 LNHDA, CDR2 SQIVND (reference sequence). The CDR3 bases are TGTGCCAGTACCGACCCAATTTATCCGTACGAGCAGTACTTC. Protein: CASTDPIYPYEQYF.

The V call is TRBV20-1, the J call TRBJ1-5, with a tentative D call TRBD1 (6 bases). Trimming pared 4 bases from V and 4 bases from J, leaving 11 bases between. Germline-derived CDR1 and CDR2 are DFQATT and SNEGSKA (reference sequence). The CDR3 extends over 13 amino acids. The CDR3 bases are TGCAGTGCTATTAGGGACATTAATCAGCCCCAGCATTTT. Protein sequence: CSAIRDINQPQHF.

The genes are TRBV2 and TRBJ1-4; tentatively, D is TRBD1 (6 bases). CDR1 SNHLY and CDR2 FYNNEI come from the germline V gene. The CDR3 loop spans 13 amino acids. Deletions cut 10 bases from V and 8 bases from J, with 17 bases between. CDR3 in amino acids: CAITLGTWEKLFF. The CDR3 DNA reads as TGTGCCATCACTCTAGGGACATGGGAAAAACTGTTTTTT.

Ten or more counts support this clone. Within the sample, other DNA sequences also encode this same CDR3. The chain couples TRBV6-1 to TRBJ1-1; a weak D match, TRBD1 (5 bases). Trimming left V 8 bases short and J 3 bases short, with 25 bases between. The CDR3 runs 17 residues. CDR1 is MNHNS and CDR2 is SASEGT in the germline V gene. CDR3 sequence (DNA): TGTGCCAGCCGGGTTTTTTTTTGGACAAACGAGGACACTGAAGCTTTCTTT. Protein product: CASRVFFWTNEDTEAFF.

This clone came up a few times. A much larger clone differs by one base, so this may be a read error. Distinct nucleotide sequences in the sample also encode this CDR3. This rearrangement joins TRBV10-3 to TRBJ1-1; D is uncertain. Per germline, CDR1 ENHRY and CDR2 SYGVKD. This CDR3 spans 13 amino acids. The CDR3 protein is CAILGTTNTEAFF. The CDR3 DNA follows: TGTGCTATCTTAGGTACTACGAACACTGAAGCTTTCTTT.

The sample holds a few counts of this clone. The V and J genes are TRBV27 and TRBJ2-7; perhaps TRBD2 as D (6 bases). Between the trimmed V and J ends, which lost 3 bases and 3 bases, there was a span of 12 bases. The CDR3 runs to 14 residues. In germline, CDR1 is MNHEY, CDR2 SMNVEV (reference sequence). The CDR3 here is CASSFGGASYEQYF. The CDR3 DNA reads as TGTGCCAGCAGTTTTGGAGGGGCCAGCTACGAGCAGTACTTC.

About this clone: One junction end does not reproduce the germline sequence, and a read error may be involved. The rearrangement uses TRBV6-1 and TRBJ2-7; possible D gene TRBD2, 5 bases. Per germline, CDR1 MNHNS and CDR2 SASEGT. The CDR3 spans 16 residues. The CDR3 bases are TGTGCCAGCAGTGATGGCGTGAGTGCCCTACAGTGGGAGCCGTACTTC. Its translation: CASSDGVSALQWEPYF.

This clone was recorded many times. The J gene is TRBJ2-3, the V gene TRBV6-1, with D unresolved. Trimming took off 4 bases at V and 1 base at J, with 9 bases between the two ends. The CDR3 contains 14 residues. CDR1 MNHNS and CDR2 SASEGT come from the germline V gene. In nucleotides, the CDR3 is TGTGCCAGCAGTGGTTGGCAGCGCACAGATACGCAGTATTTT. It is translated as CASSGWQRTDTQYF.

In this sample, this clone turned up many times. The V and J genes are TRBV5-1 and TRBJ2-5; D is undetermined. CDR1 and CDR2 from the germline V gene are SGHRS and YFSETQ. This CDR3 region has 13 residues. The V end was cut by 1 base, the J end by 5 bases, with 9 bases between. For the CDR3, the DNA is TGCGCCAGCAGCTTGTTTGGCTCGGAGACCCAGTACTTC. It encodes CASSLFGSETQYF.

In this sample, this clone turned up many times. The chain carries TRBV13 and TRBJ2-1; TRBD2 matches 15 bases. The CDR3 totals 15 residues. Germline-derived CDR1 and CDR2 are PRHDT and FYEKMQ (reference sequence). V lost 5 bases and J lost 7; bases outside the gene matches: 3. As DNA, the CDR3 is TGTGCCAGCAGCCCCGGGACTAGCGGGAGGAATGAGCAGTTCTTC. As protein: CASSPGTSGRNEQFF. The full variable domain, completed using reference TRBV13 and TRBJ2-1, is AAGVIQSPRHLIKEKRETATLKCYPIPRHDTVYWYQQGPGQDPQFLISFYEKMQSDKGSIPDRFSAQQFSDYHSELNMSSLELGDSALYFCASSPGTSGRNEQFFGPGTRLTVL.

This clone has a count of ten or more. The same CDR3 can be traced to other DNA sequences in this sample. This rearrangement joins TRBV29-1 to TRBJ1-2; the match to TRBD1 covers 9 bases. CDR1 and CDR2 (germline): SQVTM, ANQGSEA. CDR3 length: 15 amino acids. V shed 8 bases and J 4 bases; nucleotides not matched to a gene: 14. This CDR3 reads CSPVGQGKALYGYTF. The CDR3 coding sequence is TGCAGCCCTGTGGGACAGGGAAAAGCTCTCTATGGCTACACCTTC.

This clone was detected a few times. This clone may be a read error of a much larger clone one base away. This chain connects TRBV29-1 to TRBJ2-1; D gene unclear. Germline V gene sequence: CDR1 SQVTM, CDR2 ANQGSEA. Trimming cost V 4 bases and J 13 bases, with 14 bases left between them. This CDR3 is 11 amino acids long. CDR3 DNA: TGCAGCGTTGTGCTCAATAGTTGCCAGTTCTTC. It encodes CSVVLNSCQFF.

This clone was recorded many times. The J gene is TRBJ2-5, the V gene TRBV18; D ambiguous. This CDR3 is 14 amino acids long. V lost 2 bases to trimming and J lost 1 base, with 8 bases between them. Germline-derived CDR1 and CDR2 are KGHSH and LQKENI. The CDR3 sequence: CASSPTLGQETQYF. CDR3 nucleotides: TGTGCCAGCTCACCAACCCTAGGCCAAGAGACCCAGTACTTC.

The table lists this clone with many counts. This chain joins TRBV7-2 and TRBJ1-1; TRBD1 matches 7 bases. Germline CDR1 and CDR2: SGHTA and FQGNSA. V trimming: 6 bases; J trimming: 0 bases; junction bases outside the gene matches: 7. The CDR3 spans 15 residues. The CDR3 sequence: CASRSRTGVNTEAFF. The CDR3 bases are TGTGCCAGCAGGTCACGGACAGGAGTGAACACTGAAGCTTTCTTT.

This clone has ten or more counts. The chain has TRBV3-1 and TRBJ2-1, with D possibly TRBD2 on 6 matching bases. The germline V and J ends were trimmed by 4 bases and 6 bases, with 13 bases remaining between them. Germline-derived CDR1 and CDR2 are LGHDT and YNNKEL (reference sequence). The CDR3 is made up of 14 amino acids. This chain's CDR3 is CASSRLGRSNEQFF. In nucleotides, the CDR3 is TGTGCCAGCAGCCGATTGGGGAGGAGCAATGAGCAGTTCTTC.

The chain uses TRBV11-2 and TRBJ1-5, with D tentatively TRBD1 (5 bases). The CDR3 has 17 amino acids. Trimming removed 1 base at V and 0 bases at J, with 13 bases between. Germline-derived CDR1 and CDR2 are SGHAT and FQNNGV. Written as DNA, the CDR3 is TGTGCCAGCAGCTTAGGTGGACACGCTAATAGCAATCAGCCCCAGCATTTT. Its protein product is CASSLGGHANSNQPQHF.

At least ten counts were recorded for this clone. The CDR3 is CASTSQWGGYTF. For the CDR3, the DNA is TGTGCCAGCACCTCTCAGTGGGGTGGCTACACCTTC. The rearrangement uses TRBV12-3 or TRBV12-4 and TRBJ1-2; no firm D call. V lost 7 bases, J lost 7 bases, and 13 bases lay in between. This CDR3 comprises 12 residues.

V gene TRBV20-1 combines with J gene TRBJ1-2; 7 bases are shared with TRBD1. From germline, CDR1 is DFQATT and CDR2 SNEGSKA (reference sequence). V gave up 1 base and J gave up 8 bases; unmatched junction bases: 10. This CDR3 comprises 14 residues. CDR3 DNA: TGCAGTGCTAGAGTGGACAGGTCAATCGAGGGCTACACCTTC. This encodes CSARVDRSIEGYTF.

This sequence joins TRBV3-1 and TRBJ1-5; the match to TRBD1 covers 8 bases. Losses at the gene ends were 5 bases for V and 1 base for J; bases not matched to a gene: 13. Germline loops: CDR1 LGHDT, CDR2 YNNKEL (reference sequence). The CDR3 spans 18 residues. The CDR3 region has the DNA TGTGCCAGCAGCTACGCGTCCGGGACAGGTGTGAGCAATCAGCCCCAGCATTTT. Its protein product is CASSYASGTGVSNQPQHF.

Ten or more counts support this clone. For the CDR3, the DNA is TGTGCCAGCAGCCCTAGTTTCACAGATACGCAGTATTTT. Its translation: CASSPSFTDTQYF. The V call is TRBV7-9, the J call TRBJ2-3, with D unresolved. Trimming cost V 5 bases and J 2 bases, with 8 bases left between them. The CDR3 totals 13 residues. CDR1 SEHNR and CDR2 FQNEAQ come from the germline V gene (reference sequence).

This chain joins TRBV20-1 and TRBJ2-2; no clear D gene. Germline V gene data show CDR1 as DFQATT and CDR2 as SNEGSKA (reference sequence). The CDR3 has 13 amino acids. V shed 2 bases and J shed 5 bases, with 9 bases lying between them. CDR3 sequence reads: CSARLLQTGELFF. CDR3 bases: TGCAGTGCTAGATTATTACAGACCGGGGAGCTGTTTTTT.

This rearrangement joins TRBV6-5 to TRBJ1-1; D is ambiguous. The CDR3 sequence is 17 residues long. Trimming took off 2 bases at V and 0 bases at J, with 16 bases between the two ends. Germline V gene sequence: CDR1 MNHEY, CDR2 SVGAGI. The CDR3 DNA reads TGTGCCAGCAGTTACGTCAGGTGCTACGAAGTGAACACTGAAGCTTTCTTT. Translated: CASSYVRCYEVNTEAFF.